Below, one T cell receptor beta chain is given with its context. Its matching antigen is unknown. Assay used: immunoSEQ multiplex PCR; TCRdb lists only in-frame clones, some missing. The table shows about 22,000 clones, with 97% occurring only once. This sample was taken from a study of T cells after posttransplantation cyclophosphamide. The naive gate required viable CD3+CD4+ or CD3+CD8+ cells with CCR7+CD45RA+CD45RO-CD95-CD27+CD28+ phenotype. This related bone marrow graft donor gave peripheral blood on the day of marrow donation. This CDR3 has 14 residues. The germline gives CDR1 SQVTM, CDR2 ANQGSEA. With 6 bases removed from V and 3 bases from J, the gap between germline ends came to 17 bases. Findings and caveats of the study: Skin or GI-infiltrating T cells shared few TRB sequences with blood. Donor-recipient repertoire similarity was low at 1-2 months, rising over year one. Recipient CMV seropositivity and CMV reactivation strongly tracked TRB clonality.

Sequenced: naive CD4+ T cells sorted from PBMCs. The chain employs TRBV29-1 and TRBJ1-1; D is possibly TRBD1 (6 bases). This clonotype was sampled from a man aged 50-60 years in good health, CMV-negative, and a related stem cell transplant donor. This CDR3 is CSVGPDRIYTEAFF. In nucleotides, the CDR3 is TGCAGCGTCGGCCCCGACAGGATATACACTGAAGCTTTCTTT.